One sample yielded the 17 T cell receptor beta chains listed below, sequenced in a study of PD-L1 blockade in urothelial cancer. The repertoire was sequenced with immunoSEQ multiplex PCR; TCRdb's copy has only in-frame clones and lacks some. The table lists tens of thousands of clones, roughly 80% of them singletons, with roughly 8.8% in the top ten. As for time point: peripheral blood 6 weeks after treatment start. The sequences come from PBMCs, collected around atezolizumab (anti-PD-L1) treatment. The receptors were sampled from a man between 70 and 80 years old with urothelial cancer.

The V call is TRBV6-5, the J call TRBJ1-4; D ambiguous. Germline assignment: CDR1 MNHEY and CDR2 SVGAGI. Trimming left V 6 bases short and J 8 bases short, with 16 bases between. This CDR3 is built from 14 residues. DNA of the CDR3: TGTGCCAGCAGCCACGGGGAAGGGAAGGAAAAACTGTTTTTT. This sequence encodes CASSHGEGKEKLFF.

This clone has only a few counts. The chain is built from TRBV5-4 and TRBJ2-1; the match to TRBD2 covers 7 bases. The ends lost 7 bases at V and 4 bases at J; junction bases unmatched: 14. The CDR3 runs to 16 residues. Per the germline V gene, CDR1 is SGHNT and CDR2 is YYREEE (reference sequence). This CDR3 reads CASGVTRLAWYNEQFF. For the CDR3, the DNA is TGTGCCAGCGGGGTCACCAGACTAGCCTGGTACAATGAGCAGTTCTTC. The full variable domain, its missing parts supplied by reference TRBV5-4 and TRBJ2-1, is ETGVTQSPTHLIKTRGQQVTLRCSSQSGHNTVSWYQQALGQGPQFIFQYYREEENGRGNFPPRFSGLQFPNYSSELNVNALELDDSALYLCASGVTRLAWYNEQFFGPGTRLTVL.

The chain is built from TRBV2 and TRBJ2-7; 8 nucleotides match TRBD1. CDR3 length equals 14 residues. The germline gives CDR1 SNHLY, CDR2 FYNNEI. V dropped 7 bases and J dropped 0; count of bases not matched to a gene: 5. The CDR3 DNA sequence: TGTGCCAGCACCTTGGACAGGGACTCCTACGAGCAGTACTTC. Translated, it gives CASTLDRDSYEQYF.

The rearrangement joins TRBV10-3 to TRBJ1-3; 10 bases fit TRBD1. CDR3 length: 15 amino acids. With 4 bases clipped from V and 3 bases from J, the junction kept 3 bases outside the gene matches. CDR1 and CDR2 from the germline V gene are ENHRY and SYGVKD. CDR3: CAISGTGGVGNTIYF. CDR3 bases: TGTGCCATCAGTGGGACAGGGGGAGTTGGAAACACCATATATTTT.

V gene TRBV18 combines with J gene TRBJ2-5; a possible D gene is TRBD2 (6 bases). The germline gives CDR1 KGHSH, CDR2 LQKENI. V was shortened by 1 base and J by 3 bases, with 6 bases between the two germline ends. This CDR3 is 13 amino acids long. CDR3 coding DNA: TGTGCCAGCTCACCACGGGGGGAAGAGACCCAGTACTTC. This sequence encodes CASSPRGEETQYF.

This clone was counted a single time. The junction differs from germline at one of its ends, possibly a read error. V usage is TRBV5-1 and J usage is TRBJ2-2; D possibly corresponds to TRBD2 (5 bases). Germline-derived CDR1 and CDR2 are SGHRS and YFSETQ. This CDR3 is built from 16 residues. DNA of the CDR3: TGCGCCAGCAGCTTGGATCCAGGTTTGCACCCCGGGGAGCTGATTTTT. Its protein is CASSLDPGLHPGELIF.

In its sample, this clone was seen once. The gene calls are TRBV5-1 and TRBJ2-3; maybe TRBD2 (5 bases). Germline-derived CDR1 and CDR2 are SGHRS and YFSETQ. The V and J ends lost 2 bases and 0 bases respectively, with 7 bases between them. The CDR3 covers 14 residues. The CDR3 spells CASSFDYSTDTQYF. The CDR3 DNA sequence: TGCGCCAGCAGCTTTGACTACAGCACAGATACGCAGTATTTT.

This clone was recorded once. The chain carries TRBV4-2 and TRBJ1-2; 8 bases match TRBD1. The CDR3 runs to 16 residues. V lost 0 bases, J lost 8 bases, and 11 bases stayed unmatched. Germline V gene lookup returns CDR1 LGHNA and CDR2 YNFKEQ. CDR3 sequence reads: CASSQEWQGAQGGYTF. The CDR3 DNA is TGTGCCAGCAGCCAAGAATGGCAGGGGGCGCAAGGCGGCTACACCTTC.

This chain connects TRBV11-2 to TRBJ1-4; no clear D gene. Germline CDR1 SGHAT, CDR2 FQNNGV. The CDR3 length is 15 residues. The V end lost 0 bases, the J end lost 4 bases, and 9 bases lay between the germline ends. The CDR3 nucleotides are TGTGCCAGCAGCTTAGACCGGGGTCTTAATGAAAAACTGTTTTTT. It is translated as CASSLDRGLNEKLFF.

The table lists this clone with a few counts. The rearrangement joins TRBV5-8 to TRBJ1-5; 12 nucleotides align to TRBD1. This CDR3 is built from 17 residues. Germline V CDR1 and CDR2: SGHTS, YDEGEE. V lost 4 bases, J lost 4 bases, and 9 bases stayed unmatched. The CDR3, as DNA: TGTGCCAGCAGCCCCGGGACAGGGGGCGCGGGAAATCAGCCCCAGCATTTT. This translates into CASSPGTGGAGNQPQHF.

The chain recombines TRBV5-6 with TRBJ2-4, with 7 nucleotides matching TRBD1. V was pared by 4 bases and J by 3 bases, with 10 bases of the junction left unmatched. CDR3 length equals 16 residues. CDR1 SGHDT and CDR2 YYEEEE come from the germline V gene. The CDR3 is CASSVGQVIVKNIQYF. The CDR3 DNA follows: TGTGCCAGCAGCGTCGGACAGGTTATAGTCAAAAACATTCAGTACTTC.

The CDR3 is CASSHYRLGLAGIAYNEQFF. The CDR3 DNA follows: TGTGCCAGCTCCCATTACCGGTTGGGACTAGCGGGGATCGCCTACAATGAGCAGTTCTTC. The V call is TRBV18, the J call TRBJ2-1; TRBD2 aligns across 13 bases. Germline assignment: CDR1 KGHSH and CDR2 LQKENI. The V gene end was trimmed by 6 bases and the J gene end by 2 bases; junction bases not matched to a gene: 16. This CDR3 has 20 amino acids.

The CDR3 sequence is CASSSTYGGVGQPQHF. The CDR3 region has the DNA TGTGCCAGCAGTTCCACATACGGGGGGGTGGGGCAGCCCCAGCATTTT. V gene TRBV6-6 combines with J gene TRBJ1-5, with a tentative D call TRBD1 (5 bases). Germline assignment: CDR1 MNHNY and CDR2 SVGAGI (reference sequence). This CDR3 region has 16 residues. Deletions cut 4 bases from V and 7 bases from J, with 20 bases between.

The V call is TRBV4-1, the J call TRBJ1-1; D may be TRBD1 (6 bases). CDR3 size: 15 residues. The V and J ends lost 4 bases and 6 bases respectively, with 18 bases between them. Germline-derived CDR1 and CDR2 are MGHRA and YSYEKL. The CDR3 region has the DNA TGCGCCAGCAGCCTCGGGTGGGGACAATACCCTGAAGCTTTCTTT. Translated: CASSLGWGQYPEAFF.

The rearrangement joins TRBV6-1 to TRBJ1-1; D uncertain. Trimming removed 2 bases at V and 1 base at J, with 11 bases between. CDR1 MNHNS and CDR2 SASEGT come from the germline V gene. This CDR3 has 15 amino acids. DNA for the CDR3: TGTGCCAGCAGTGAATTATATCCGGGGAACACTGAAGCTTTCTTT. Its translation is CASSELYPGNTEAFF.

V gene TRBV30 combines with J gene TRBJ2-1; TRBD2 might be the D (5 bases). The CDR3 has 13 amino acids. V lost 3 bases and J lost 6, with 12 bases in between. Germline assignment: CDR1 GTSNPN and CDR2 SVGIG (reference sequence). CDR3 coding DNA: TGTGCCTGGAGCGGAGGCCCTTTCAATGAGCAGTTCTTC. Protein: CAWSGGPFNEQFF.

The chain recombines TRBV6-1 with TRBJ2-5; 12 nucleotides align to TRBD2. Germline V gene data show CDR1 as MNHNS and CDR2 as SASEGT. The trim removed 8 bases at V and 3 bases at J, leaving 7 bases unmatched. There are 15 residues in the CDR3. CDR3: CASEGLAGGKETQYF. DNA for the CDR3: TGTGCCAGCGAGGGGCTAGCGGGAGGGAAAGAGACCCAGTACTTC.